The 9 T cell receptor beta chains presented below share a single source sample, sequenced in a study of blood T cell repertoires in COVID-19 (dated by TCRdb to about 2020). Library preparation used the immunoSEQ multiplex PCR assay. Here the immuneACCESS table is served through TCRdb, limited to in-frame sequences with V and J called. Missing clones are a known gap in these copies; in checked studies unresolved V genes cover under half, and the rest lacks a known reason. This sample has more than 95,000 clones in its table, and about 81% of those were observed once. The ten largest clonotypes hold about a sixth of the sample. Sequences were obtained from peripheral blood. Source of these receptors: a man aged 30 to 39 with COVID-19, enrolled during active disease.

The chain employs TRBV2 and TRBJ1-2; 11 nucleotides line up with TRBD1. Germline CDR1 and CDR2: SNHLY and FYNNEI. The CDR3 consists of 15 residues. The V segment lost 5 bases and the J segment 7 bases; nucleotides outside the gene matches: 9. Here the CDR3 reads CASSQTKDRGRGYTF. The DNA of the CDR3 is TGTGCCAGCAGTCAGACCAAGGACAGGGGGCGTGGCTACACCTTC.

The chain employs TRBV4-3 and TRBJ1-6, with 7 bases that match TRBD1. Germline-derived CDR1 and CDR2 are LGHNA and YSLEER. This CDR3 spans 15 amino acids. V was clipped by 4 bases and J by 8 bases; unmatched bases: 8. Here the CDR3 DNA reads TGCGCCAGCAGCCGGACCGGGACAGTCGATTCACCCCTCCACTTT. It specifies CASSRTGTVDSPLHF.

This clone has ten or more counts. The identical CDR3 is also encoded by other nucleotide sequences in the sample. The genes are TRBV19 and TRBJ1-5; tentative D call: TRBD1 (6 bases). The CDR3 spans 14 residues. V lost 6 bases, J lost 2 bases, and 11 bases lay in between. In germline, CDR1 is LNHDA, CDR2 SQIVND (reference sequence). CDR3 in DNA: TGTGCCAGTAGCGGGGGGGCGGGCAATCAGCCCCAGCATTTT. Translating it yields CASSGGAGNQPQHF.

V usage is TRBV4-1 and J usage is TRBJ2-5; 9 bases align to TRBD2. Per the germline V gene, CDR1 is MGHRA and CDR2 is YSYEKL. The CDR3 is made up of 18 amino acids. The V and J ends lost 1 base and 2 bases, in that order; junction bases with no gene match: 11. The CDR3 sequence is CASSQALAGLLRQETQYF. CDR3 coding DNA: TGCGCCAGCAGCCAAGCCCTAGCGGGACTCCTGAGGCAAGAGACCCAGTACTTC.

The chain recombines TRBV11-3 with TRBJ2-2; 8 nucleotides line up with TRBD2. The germline CDR1 and CDR2 sequences are SGHNT and YENEEA. The J segment lost 7 bases and the V segment lost 1 base, leaving 8 bases of the junction unmatched. The CDR3 contains 16 residues. CDR3 sequence reads: CASSLVSAGGVGELFF. The CDR3 nucleotides are TGTGCCAGCAGCTTAGTGTCGGCGGGGGGCGTCGGGGAGCTGTTTTTT.

The rearrangement links TRBV12-3 or TRBV12-4 to TRBJ2-7; D might be TRBD2 (5 bases). The V end was cut by 0 bases, the J end by 3 bases, with 6 bases between. The CDR3 is 13 amino acids. Written as DNA, the CDR3 is TGTGCCAGCAGTTTAGCACGGGGCTACGAGCAGTACTTC. It specifies CASSLARGYEQYF.

This clone was seen just once. The chain combines TRBV7-3 with TRBJ2-1, with 14 bases lining up with TRBD2. Germline trimming cut 5 bases from V and 9 bases from J; bases unmatched to any gene: 21. The CDR3 covers 20 residues. CDR1 is SGHTA and CDR2 is FQGTGA in the germline V gene. The DNA for the CDR3 is TGTGCCAGCAGCCTAAACATGGGCGGTTTGACTAGCGGGAGGGGAAGTGAGCAGTTCTTC. Translating gives CASSLNMGGLTSGRGSEQFF.

The rearrangement joins TRBV29-1 to TRBJ1-2; 8 bases agree with TRBD1. Per the germline V gene, CDR1 is SQVTM and CDR2 is ANQGSEA. Germline trimming cut 0 bases from V and 8 bases from J; bases unmatched to any gene: 8. This CDR3 has 14 amino acids. CDR3 in amino acids: CSVEDSTGGIGYTF. CDR3 sequence (DNA): TGCAGCGTTGAAGATAGTACAGGGGGAATCGGCTACACCTTC.

The V call is TRBV27, the J call TRBJ2-1; D is possibly TRBD2 (6 bases). CDR1 and CDR2 (germline): MNHEY, SMNVEV (reference sequence). This CDR3 has 16 residues. Trimming removed 2 bases at V and 4 bases at J, with 15 bases between. The CDR3 coding sequence is TGTGCCAGCAGTTTAATTGGTAGCGGTTCGTACAATGAGCAGTTCTTC. Its translation: CASSLIGSGSYNEQFF.